The clone carrying this T cell receptor (beta chain) was found many times. Antigen: not known. The CDR3 is 17 amino acids. The V gene end was trimmed by 2 bases and the J gene end by 0 bases; junction bases not matched to a gene: 8. Germline loops: CDR1 MDHEN, CDR2 SYDVKM. This record belongs to a study of Graves' ophthalmopathy and Graves' hyperthyroidism. Across the study: Peripheral blood (taken before any treatment) was collected at initial diagnosis. General study results and limits: Sensitivity reached 85% to 90% and specificity about 81% for a 13-signature model separating ophthalmopathy from stable hyperthyroidism.

Other autoimmune disease, uncontrolled infection, pregnancy and lactation led to exclusion. Scientists amplified the TCR beta CDR3 regions from RNA transcripts. RT-PCR with HTBI primers came first, then second-round multiplex PCR. TCRdb recomputed calls from the multiplex PCR reads with MiXCR, one row per CDR3 protein. This sample has fewer than 650,000 distinct CDR3 sequences, with roughly 20% found just once. The sequence came from a woman between 18 and 29 years old with stable Graves' hyperthyroidism. Some clones in this sample may be carry-over from other donors' samples. The specimen was peripheral blood. V gene TRBV28 combines with J gene TRBJ2-7; 9 positions agree with TRBD2. The chain's CDR3 is CASSLVETSGYSYEQYF. DNA of the CDR3: TGTGCCAGCAGTTTAGTGGAGACTAGCGGATACTCCTACGAGCAGTACTTC.